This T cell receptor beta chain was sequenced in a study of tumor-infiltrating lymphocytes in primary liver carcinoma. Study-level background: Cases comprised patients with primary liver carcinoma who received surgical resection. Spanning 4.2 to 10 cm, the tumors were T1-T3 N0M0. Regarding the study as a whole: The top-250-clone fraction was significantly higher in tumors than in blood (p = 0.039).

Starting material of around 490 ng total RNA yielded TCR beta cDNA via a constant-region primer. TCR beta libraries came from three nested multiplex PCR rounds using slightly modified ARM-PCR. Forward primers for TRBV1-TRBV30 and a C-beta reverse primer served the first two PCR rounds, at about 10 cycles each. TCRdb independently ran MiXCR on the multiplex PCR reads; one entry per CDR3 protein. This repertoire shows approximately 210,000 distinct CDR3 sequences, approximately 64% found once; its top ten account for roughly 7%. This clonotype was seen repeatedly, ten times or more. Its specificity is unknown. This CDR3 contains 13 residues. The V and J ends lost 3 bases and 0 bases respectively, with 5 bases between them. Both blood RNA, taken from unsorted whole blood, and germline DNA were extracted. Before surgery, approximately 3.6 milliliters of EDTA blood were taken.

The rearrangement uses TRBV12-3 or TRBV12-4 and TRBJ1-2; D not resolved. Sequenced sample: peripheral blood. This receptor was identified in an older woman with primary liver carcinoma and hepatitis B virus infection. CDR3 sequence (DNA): TGTGCCAGCAGTTTGCCCGCTAACTATGGCTACACCTTC. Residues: CASSLPANYGYTF.